One sample yielded the 6 T cell receptor beta chains listed below, sequenced in a study of T-cell reconstitution after alpha-beta-depleted transplantation in children. Construction of the TCRbeta library involved unique molecular identifiers. TCRdb fed the PCR reads into MiXCR, producing one record per CDR3 protein. Among more than 450,000 distinct CDR3 sequences listed, about 17% were seen once. The source was PBMCs from the stem cell graft donor, collected from the stem cell graft. The source of these receptors is a human donor who donated a stem cell graft to a child with acute lymphoblastic leukemia.

Only a few counts were recorded for this clonotype. The chain is built from TRBV5-1 and TRBJ2-7; possibly TRBD2 for D (5 bases). The V gene's germline CDR1 is SGHRS and CDR2 YFSETQ. The germline V and J ends were trimmed by 4 bases and 0 bases, with 17 bases remaining between them. The CDR3 totals 16 residues. The CDR3 reads CASSTFAGRSSYEQYF. In nucleotides, the CDR3 is TGCGCCAGCAGCACGTTCGCGGGCCGCAGCTCCTACGAGCAGTACTTC.

This clonotype came up a few times. The rearrangement links TRBV11-2 to TRBJ2-5, with D tentatively TRBD2 (6 bases). Trimming cost V 4 bases and J 2 bases, with 11 bases left between them. The CDR3 has 14 amino acids. Looked up from germline, CDR1 is SGHAT and CDR2 is FQNNGV. This chain's CDR3 is CASSWGLIQETQYF. The DNA of the CDR3 is TGTGCCAGCAGCTGGGGACTGATACAAGAGACCCAGTACTTC.

A word on this clonotype: At one end, the junction sequence differs from germline, possibly due to a read error. The genes are TRBV12-3 or TRBV12-4 and TRBJ2-2; 9 bases line up with TRBD2. This CDR3 has 14 residues. CDR3 amino acids: CASSIAGEGGELFF. The CDR3 DNA is TGTGCCAGCAGTATAGCGGGAGAGGGCGGGGAGCTGTTTTTT.

This clonotype was seen only a few times. The gene calls are TRBV12-3 or TRBV12-4 and TRBJ1-1, with TRBD1 matching 8 bases. The J segment lost 4 bases and the V segment lost 1 base, leaving 5 bases of the junction unmatched. The CDR3 extends over 15 amino acids. This chain's CDR3 is CASSLEQGVITEAFF. The CDR3 nucleotides are TGTGCCAGCAGTTTAGAACAGGGGGTGATCACTGAAGCTTTCTTT.

V usage is TRBV2 and J usage is TRBJ2-7; the D is unclear. Germline V gene sequence: CDR1 SNHLY, CDR2 FYNNEI. The CDR3 is 14 residues long. The V gene lost 3 bases and the J gene lost 0 bases, with 9 bases spanning the gap. The CDR3 loop is CASSDPYVSYEQYF. CDR3 DNA: TGTGCCAGCAGTGACCCCTACGTCTCCTACGAGCAGTACTTC.

The genes are TRBV29-1 and TRBJ2-2; D ambiguous. Trimming removed 7 bases from V and 1 base from J, with 10 bases in between. CDR3 length equals 13 residues. Germline-derived CDR1 and CDR2 are SQVTM and ANQGSEA. CDR3: CSGWNLNTGELFF. In DNA form, the CDR3 reads TGCAGCGGTTGGAATTTGAACACCGGGGAGCTGTTTTTT.